This T cell receptor (beta chain) was identified during a study of early T cells in non-severe SARS-CoV-2 infection. Study details: The authors sequenced bulk RNA from unsorted whole blood, leaving chains unpaired.

Attachment of unique molecular identifiers to individual cDNA molecules was performed. TCRdb fed the 5' RACE reads into MiXCR, producing one record per CDR3 protein. The sample records just over 95,000 distinct CDR3 sequences, approximately 11% being singletons. The TCR was taken from an adult who was a healthcare worker with PCR-confirmed SARS-CoV-2 infection or an uninfected control (not recorded which). Specimen: whole blood, collected at baseline.

CDR3 sequence: CASSRGRTEGNEQFF. CDR3 DNA: TGTGCCAGCAGCCGGGGGCGGACAGAGGGCAATGAGCAGTTCTTC. The chain carries TRBV7-2 and TRBJ2-1; D is tentatively TRBD1 or TRBD2 (6 bases each). The CDR3 runs to 15 residues. V dropped 5 bases and J dropped 6 bases, with 17 bases sitting between them. Germline CDR1 SGHTA, CDR2 FQGNSA.